The 28 T cell receptor beta chains below all came from one sample that was sequenced in a study of CD8 T cells in ankylosing spondylitis. One entry per CDR3 protein, called by TCRdb with MiXCR from the 5' RACE reads. The sample lists 250,000 or so distinct CDR3 sequences, about a sixth occurring once. The specimen sequenced was blood, either unsorted or a sorted T cell fraction (not recorded which). All receptors derive from a male donor with ankylosing spondylitis or in good health (not recorded which).

This clonotype was picked up a small number of times. The chain carries TRBV29-1 and TRBJ1-1; D unresolved. CDR3 size: 13 residues. CDR1 SQVTM and CDR2 ANQGSEA come from the germline V gene. V lost 7 bases and J lost 1, with 13 bases in between. The CDR3 loop reads CSARRAENTEAFF. Here the CDR3 DNA reads TGCAGCGCTCGTCGGGCAGAGAACACTGAAGCTTTCTTT.

This clonotype turned up a few times. V usage is TRBV28 and J usage is TRBJ2-3; tentatively, D is TRBD1 (6 bases). Trimming pared 5 bases from V and 2 bases from J, leaving 20 bases between. CDR3 length equals 17 residues. Germline V gene data show CDR1 as MDHEN and CDR2 as SYDVKM. The CDR3 here is CASSPTGPIGITDTQYF. CDR3 DNA: TGTGCCAGCAGTCCGACAGGACCAATAGGGATCACAGATACGCAGTATTTT.

This clonotype is a singleton in its sample. The V call is TRBV3-1, the J call TRBJ1-4, with a weak D call TRBD1 (5 bases). The CDR3 sequence is 15 residues long. Looked up from germline, CDR1 is LGHDT and CDR2 is YNNKEL (reference sequence). V dropped 8 bases and J dropped 6 bases, with 19 bases sitting between them. The CDR3 DNA reads as TGTGCCAGCTGCGACCAGGGTCGGGCGGATGAAAAACTGTTTTTT. Protein sequence: CASCDQGRADEKLFF.

This clonotype was detected only once. The rearrangement joins TRBV20-1 to TRBJ2-1; TRBD2 agrees at 7 bases. Trimming removed 3 bases from V and 1 base from J; junction bases left unmatched: 9. The CDR3 is 16 residues long. The germline gives CDR1 DFQATT, CDR2 SNEGSKA (reference sequence). CDR3 in DNA: TGCAGTGCTAGCGGTGCGGGAGTAGAATCCTACAATGAGCAGTTCTTC. Amino acids: CSASGAGVESYNEQFF.

This clonotype was detected only a few times. J is TRBJ2-6 and V is TRBV11-1, with D tentatively TRBD2 (6 bases). CDR1 is SGHAT, CDR2 FQDESV, per germline (reference sequence). The CDR3 has 18 amino acids. V gave up 5 bases and J gave up 4 bases, with 21 bases separating them. For the CDR3, the DNA is TGTGCCAGCAGCCCTAGCGTGCGTACTAGCCCCGGGGCCAACGTCCTGACTTTC. Translating it yields CASSPSVRTSPGANVLTF.

This clonotype was found a few times. The chain joins TRBV20-1 to TRBJ2-7; no clear D gene. The CDR3 runs 13 residues. Germline CDR1 reads DFQATT; CDR2 reads SNEGSKA (reference sequence). Trimming removed 4 bases from V and 0 bases from J, with 10 bases in between. This CDR3 is CSANGFNSYEQYF. DNA of the CDR3: TGCAGTGCTAACGGGTTCAACTCCTACGAGCAGTACTTC.

This clonotype was seen a handful of times. The genes are TRBV9 and TRBJ2-7; 8 bases align to TRBD2. The CDR3 has 14 amino acids. Germline trimming cut 4 bases from V and 3 bases from J; bases unmatched to any gene: 6. Germline-derived CDR1 and CDR2 are SGDLS and YYNGEE. The CDR3 region has the DNA TGTGCCAGCAGCCCCGGGGGGGGGATCTACGAGCAGTACTTC. Its protein product is CASSPGGGIYEQYF.

This clonotype was detected only a few times. V and J are TRBV3-1 and TRBJ2-7; no definite D call. Trimming removed 5 bases from V and 3 bases from J, with 8 bases in between. Germline values: CDR1 LGHDT, CDR2 YNNKEL (reference sequence). The CDR3 contains 12 residues. CDR3 sequence reads: CASSVRGYEQYF. CDR3 coding DNA: TGTGCCAGCAGCGTCAGAGGCTACGAGCAGTACTTC.

This clonotype was counted many times. The chain has TRBV5-5 and TRBJ2-3; the D gene is possibly TRBD1 (6 bases). CDR1 and CDR2 from the germline V gene are SGHKS and YYEKEE (reference sequence). This CDR3 comprises 15 residues. The germline V and J ends were trimmed by 4 bases and 0 bases, with 12 bases remaining between them. This CDR3 reads CASSLQGYSTDTQYF. The CDR3 DNA reads as TGTGCCAGCAGCCTCCAGGGGTACAGCACAGATACGCAGTATTTT.

J is TRBJ2-1 and V is TRBV27; 7 bases map to TRBD2. J lost 10 bases, V lost 5 bases, and 8 bases had no gene match. CDR3 length: 13 amino acids. CDR1 is MNHEY, CDR2 SMNVEV, per germline (reference sequence). CDR3 sequence reads: CASSLGLDGEQFF. In DNA form, the CDR3 reads TGTGCCAGCAGTCTTGGACTAGACGGCGAGCAGTTCTTC.

This clonotype has just a few counts. The rearrangement joins TRBV28 to TRBJ2-1; D is unresolved. Per the germline V gene, CDR1 is MDHEN and CDR2 is SYDVKM. The CDR3 is made up of 11 amino acids. V lost 8 bases and J 6 bases, leaving 8 bases between the germline ends. CDR3 in amino acids: CASVWGNEQFF. Written as DNA, the CDR3 is TGTGCCAGCGTGTGGGGCAATGAGCAGTTCTTC.

This clonotype has more than one count but fewer than ten. The J gene is TRBJ2-6, the V gene TRBV2; tentative D call: TRBD1 (6 bases). This CDR3 contains 16 residues. Germline CDR1 SNHLY, CDR2 FYNNEI. V was clipped by 6 bases and J by 0 bases, with 12 bases between them. The CDR3 is CASSGQSLSGANVLTF. The CDR3 DNA reads TGTGCCAGCAGCGGACAGAGCCTCTCTGGGGCCAACGTCCTGACTTTC.

The chain has TRBV6-2 or TRBV6-3 and TRBJ2-3, with D unclear. Germline V lookup: CDR1 MNHEY, CDR2 SVGEGT. Deletions cut 9 bases from V and 0 bases from J, with 19 bases between. The CDR3 runs to 16 residues. The CDR3: CASDPVPRTSTDTQYF. The CDR3 nucleotides read TGTGCCAGTGACCCAGTACCAAGAACTAGCACAGATACGCAGTATTTT.

This clonotype was counted only a few times. This CDR3 reads CASSEQTSGLYNEQFF. The CDR3 bases are TGTGCCAGCAGCGAGCAGACTAGCGGGCTCTACAATGAGCAGTTCTTC. The V and J genes are TRBV9 and TRBJ2-1, with 10 bases aligning to TRBD2. CDR1 and CDR2 (germline): SGDLS, YYNGEE. CDR3 length equals 16 residues. The J segment lost 3 bases and the V segment lost 3 bases, leaving 6 bases of the junction unmatched.

This clonotype came up a few times. The V call is TRBV5-1, the J call TRBJ1-3; 10 bases map to TRBD1. Germline V gene lookup returns CDR1 SGHRS and CDR2 YFSETQ. The CDR3 sequence is 15 residues long. V lost 5 bases and J lost 2; bases outside the gene matches: 4. The CDR3 loop reads CASRPDRGPGNTIYF. DNA of the CDR3: TGCGCCAGCAGGCCAGACAGGGGGCCTGGAAACACCATATATTTT.

At least ten counts were recorded for this clonotype. V is TRBV7-3 and J is TRBJ2-1, with 7 bases lining up with TRBD1. The V gene's germline CDR1 is SGHTA and CDR2 FQGTGA. J gave up 4 bases and V 3 bases, and 9 bases lay outside the gene matches. The CDR3 spans 16 residues. CDR3 DNA: TGTGCCAGCAGCTTCACCGGGACAGCAGCTTACAATGAGCAGTTCTTC. Translation: CASSFTGTAAYNEQFF.

This clonotype was observed a few times. This rearrangement joins TRBV15 to TRBJ2-3; no firm D call. This CDR3 region has 15 residues. V lost 0 bases to trimming and J lost 4 bases, with 11 bases between them. Germline V lookup: CDR1 LNHNV, CDR2 YYDKDF (reference sequence). This CDR3 is CATSRESGTADTQYF. In DNA form, the CDR3 reads TGTGCCACCAGCAGAGAGTCGGGTACGGCAGATACGCAGTATTTT.

This clonotype was counted many times. V is TRBV9 and J is TRBJ2-5; the match to TRBD1 covers 7 bases. Germline loops: CDR1 SGDLS, CDR2 YYNGEE. The length of the CDR3 is 15 residues. Trimming removed 3 bases from V and 3 bases from J; junction bases left unmatched: 8. This chain's CDR3 is CASSGGRDSKETQYF. DNA of the CDR3: TGTGCCAGCAGCGGGGGCCGGGACAGCAAAGAGACCCAGTACTTC.

V is TRBV12-3 or TRBV12-4 and J is TRBJ2-5, with 13 bases identical to TRBD2. The CDR3 runs 18 residues. The ends lost 5 bases at V and 4 bases at J; junction bases unmatched: 13. The CDR3 is CASSPRRTSGRGGETQYF. In DNA form, the CDR3 reads TGTGCCAGCAGTCCTAGGAGGACTAGCGGGAGAGGGGGAGAGACCCAGTACTTC.

This chain links TRBV30 with TRBJ2-3, with a tentative D call TRBD1 (6 bases). The CDR3 has 14 residues. From germline, CDR1 is GTSNPN and CDR2 SVGIG (reference sequence). V was pared by 0 bases and J by 6 bases, with 13 bases between. The CDR3 sequence: CAWSVLAGVDTQYF. The CDR3 coding sequence is TGTGCCTGGAGTGTACTTGCAGGGGTGGATACGCAGTATTTT.

This clonotype was picked up many times. This chain links TRBV5-6 with TRBJ2-7, with 7 bases identical to TRBD1. The CDR3 is 12 amino acids. Trimming at V came to 5 bases and at J to 3 bases, leaving 2 bases not matched to a gene. Germline V lookup: CDR1 SGHDT, CDR2 YYEEEE. The CDR3 here is CASSTGVYEQYF. As DNA, the CDR3 is TGTGCCAGCAGTACAGGGGTCTACGAGCAGTACTTC.

Here the CDR3 DNA reads TGTGCCTCCACCATGAACACTGAAGCTTTCTTT. It is translated as CASTMNTEAFF. This chain uses TRBV30 with TRBJ1-1; D call uncertain. The CDR3 totals 11 residues. With 7 bases removed from V and 0 bases from J, the gap between germline ends came to 6 bases. Germline V lookup: CDR1 GTSNPN, CDR2 SVGIG (reference sequence).

Here the CDR3 reads CASSQLTPSYNEQFF. CDR3 in DNA: TGCGCCAGCAGCCAACTAACGCCCTCCTACAATGAGCAGTTCTTC. The chain links TRBV4-1 to TRBJ2-1; D gene ambiguous. CDR1 is MGHRA and CDR2 is YSYEKL in the germline V gene. Trimming took off 2 bases at V and 0 bases at J, with 8 bases between the two ends. CDR3 length equals 15 residues.

At least ten counts were recorded for this clonotype. The chain joins TRBV28 to TRBJ2-7; unclear D gene. Germline V CDR1 and CDR2: MDHEN, SYDVKM. The CDR3 is 11 residues long. V was shortened by 3 bases and J by 7 bases, with 7 bases between the two germline ends. The DNA for the CDR3 is TGTGCCAGCAGTTTTGTTGGTGAGCAGTACTTC. Its translation: CASSFVGEQYF.

This clonotype was recorded a few times. CDR3 protein: CASSVDGWTGELFF. For the CDR3, the DNA is TGTGCCAGCAGCGTAGACGGTTGGACCGGGGAGCTGTTTTTT. V and J are TRBV9 and TRBJ2-2; D uncertain. The CDR3 extends over 14 amino acids. The V end lost 0 bases, the J end lost 5 bases, and 8 bases lay between the germline ends. Looked up from germline, CDR1 is SGDLS and CDR2 is YYNGEE.

This chain links TRBV15 with TRBJ2-2, with D possibly called TRBD1 or TRBD2 (6 bases each). The V end lost 0 bases, the J end lost 4 bases, and 15 bases lay between the germline ends. CDR1 is LNHNV, CDR2 YYDKDF, per germline (reference sequence). The CDR3 is 17 amino acids. The DNA for the CDR3 is TGTGCCACCAGCAGAGAGGGGGGCGGGACGGGCACCGGGGAGCTGTTTTTT. Amino acids: CATSREGGGTGTGELFF.

This clonotype came up a few times. The CDR3 loop is CASSYLLAGTGELFF. As DNA, the CDR3 is TGTGCCAGCAGTTACTTACTAGCGGGGACCGGGGAGCTGTTTTTT. The V call is TRBV6-5, the J call TRBJ2-2, with 10 bases lining up with TRBD2. J gave up 5 bases and V 1 base, and 1 base lay outside the gene matches. This CDR3 is 15 amino acids long. Germline V lookup: CDR1 MNHEY, CDR2 SVGAGI.

Many counts were recorded for this clonotype. The chain employs TRBV20-1 and TRBJ2-1; 12 bases match TRBD2. CDR1 DFQATT and CDR2 SNEGSKA come from the germline V gene (reference sequence). The CDR3 runs to 14 residues. Germline trimming cut 5 bases from V and 3 bases from J; bases unmatched to any gene: 2. The CDR3 sequence is CSAGLAGLYNEQFF. CDR3 sequence (DNA): TGCAGTGCTGGACTAGCGGGACTCTACAATGAGCAGTTCTTC.